Listed here are 32 T cell receptor beta chains from one sample, sequenced in a study of cytomegalovirus exposure and HLA in healthy donors. The PCR contained 60 Vbeta and 13 Jbeta primers. Sequencing was performed with immunoSEQ multiplex PCR; in TCRdb, only in-frame clones are kept and a portion is missing. The table shows 100,000 to 150,000 clones, with around three quarters occurring only once. Material for sequencing was PBMCs. All receptors come from a middle-aged woman in good health and CMV-seronegative.

This clone was detected only once. This rearrangement joins TRBV27 to TRBJ2-7; 7 bases match TRBD2. With V trimmed by 2 bases and J by 3 bases, 1 base remained unmatched. Looked up from germline, CDR1 is MNHEY and CDR2 is SMNVEV (reference sequence). The CDR3 contains 13 residues. In DNA, the CDR3 is TGTGCCAGCAGTTTACTAGCGGACTACGAGCAGTACTTC. Protein sequence: CASSLLADYEQYF.

This sequence joins TRBV28 and TRBJ1-2, with 9 bases aligning to TRBD1. Germline lookup yields CDR1 MDHEN and CDR2 SYDVKM. V gave up 8 bases and J gave up 4 bases; unmatched junction bases: 14. The CDR3 is 16 amino acids. The CDR3 is CASLSPGQGIFYGYTF. The CDR3 bases are TGTGCCAGCTTATCCCCCGGACAGGGGATTTTCTATGGCTACACCTTC.

V and J are TRBV28 and TRBJ2-2; TRBD2 is a possible D gene (6 bases). Looked up from germline, CDR1 is MDHEN and CDR2 is SYDVKM. The CDR3 runs 21 residues. Trimming cost V 3 bases and J 0 bases, with 26 bases left between them. The CDR3 loop is CASSFLLDFRRGISNTGELFF. The CDR3 DNA is TGTGCCAGCAGTTTCCTCCTGGACTTCCGACGGGGGATTTCGAACACCGGGGAGCTGTTTTTT.

This sequence joins TRBV5-6 and TRBJ2-3; D perhaps matches TRBD2 (7 bases). V dropped 0 bases and J dropped 3 bases, with 11 bases sitting between them. Germline-derived CDR1 and CDR2 are SGHDT and YYEEEE. The CDR3 has 15 residues. CDR3 region: CASSLGGGVTDTQYF. For the CDR3, the DNA is TGTGCCAGCAGCTTGGGGGGGGGCGTGACAGATACGCAGTATTTT.

The J gene is TRBJ1-6, the V gene TRBV18, with D unclear. V was pared by 6 bases and J by 8 bases, with 11 bases between. This CDR3 is built from 13 residues. Germline CDR1 and CDR2: KGHSH and LQKENI. CDR3 in DNA: TGTGCCAGCTCGCATGACTGGGATTCACCCCTCCACTTT. Amino acids: CASSHDWDSPLHF.

V is TRBV29-1 and J is TRBJ2-6; 7 bases line up with TRBD1. Germline V CDR1 and CDR2: SQVTM, ANQGSEA. J gave up 2 bases and V 4 bases, and 8 bases lay outside the gene matches. The CDR3 is 16 residues long. This CDR3 reads CSVGGTAATGANVLTF. CDR3 coding DNA: TGCAGCGTTGGGGGGACAGCAGCAACTGGGGCCAACGTCCTGACTTTC. The full variable domain, its missing parts supplied by reference TRBV29-1 and TRBJ2-6, is SAVISQKPSRDICQRGTSLTIQCQVDSQVTMMFWYRQQPGQSLTLIATANQGSEATYESGFVIDKFPISRPNLTFSTLTVSNMSPEDSSIYLCSVGGTAATGANVLTFGAGSRLTVL.

The chain employs TRBV29-1 and TRBJ2-3; the D is unclear. The germline V gene encodes CDR1 SQVTM and CDR2 ANQGSEA. V gave up 7 bases and J gave up 12 bases, with 17 bases separating them. CDR3 size: 11 residues. CDR3 coding DNA: TGCAGCGCGATCGAGACACCCAGACAGTATTTT. Its translation: CSAIETPRQYF.

This clone was recorded a few times. V gene TRBV28 combines with J gene TRBJ2-7; 9 positions agree with TRBD1. Trimming cost V 2 bases and J 5 bases; bases outside gene matches: 4. The CDR3 has 14 amino acids. Germline assignment: CDR1 MDHEN and CDR2 SYDVKM. As DNA, the CDR3 is TGTGCCAGCAGTTTACCCGACAGGGGGAACGAGCAGTACTTC. Translation gives CASSLPDRGNEQYF.

The V gene is TRBV2, the J gene TRBJ1-2; 8 bases match TRBD1. Germline lookup yields CDR1 SNHLY and CDR2 FYNNEI. The junction had 6 bases not matched to a gene; V was cut back by 4 bases and J by 5 bases. The CDR3 runs 14 residues. CDR3 residues: CASSGQGARYGYTF. CDR3 in DNA: TGTGCCAGCAGTGGCCAGGGGGCGAGATATGGCTACACCTTC. Based on the CDR3 plus reference TRBV2 and TRBJ1-2, the full variable domain is EPEVTQTPSHQVTQMGQEVILRCVPISNHLYFYWYRQILGQKVEFLVSFYNNEISEKSEIFDDQFSVERPDGSNFTLKIRSTKLEDSAMYFCASSGQGARYGYTFGSGTRLTVV.

This chain links TRBV2 with TRBJ1-5; D perhaps matches TRBD1 (6 bases). Germline values: CDR1 SNHLY, CDR2 FYNNEI. CDR3 length: 13 residues. Trimming removed 8 bases at V and 2 bases at J, with 10 bases between. DNA for the CDR3: TGTGCCAGCCAGGGGCCGGGCAATCAGCCCCAGCATTTT. Its protein is CASQGPGNQPQHF.

The rearrangement links TRBV5-1 to TRBJ2-1, with D maybe TRBD2 (6 bases). CDR1 is SGHRS, CDR2 YFSETQ, per germline. Trimming took off 1 base at V and 4 bases at J, with 12 bases between the two ends. This CDR3 is built from 15 residues. CDR3 protein: CASSLQSGPYNEQFF. The CDR3 bases are TGCGCCAGCAGCTTGCAAAGCGGGCCGTACAATGAGCAGTTCTTC. Variable domain in full (rest from reference TRBV5-1 and TRBJ2-1): KAGVTQTPRYLIKTRGQQVTLSCSPISGHRSVSWYQQTPGQGLQFLFEYFSETQRNKGNFPGRFSGRQFSNSRSEMNVSTLELGDSALYLCASSLQSGPYNEQFFGPGTRLTVL.

The J gene is TRBJ2-5, the V gene TRBV6-1; 9 bases are shared with TRBD1. The V gene end was trimmed by 6 bases and the J gene end by 0 bases; junction bases not matched to a gene: 5. Germline CDR1 and CDR2: MNHNS and SASEGT. The CDR3 runs 15 residues. The chain's CDR3 is CASSKDRGYQETQYF. The DNA for the CDR3 is TGTGCCAGCAGCAAGGACAGGGGTTACCAAGAGACCCAGTACTTC.

This sequence joins TRBV7-2 and TRBJ2-5, with D possibly matching TRBD2 (6 bases). The J call may be mistaken, given a closer DNA end match to TRBJ2-7. Germline V CDR1 and CDR2: SGHTA, FQGNSA. The CDR3 loop spans 13 amino acids. Here the CDR3 DNA reads TGTGCCAGCAGCATCTCGGGACTTCTCGAGCAGTACTTC. It is translated as CASSISGLLEQYF.

V and J are TRBV7-2 and TRBJ2-1; 9 nucleotides agree with TRBD2. With V trimmed by 1 base and J by 7 bases, 5 bases remained unmatched. This CDR3 is built from 15 residues. CDR1 and CDR2 from the germline V gene are SGHTA and FQGNSA. The CDR3 here is CASSLVAGDSNEQFF. As DNA, the CDR3 is TGTGCCAGCAGCTTAGTAGCGGGAGATTCTAATGAGCAGTTCTTC.

The V and J genes are TRBV2 and TRBJ1-2; perhaps TRBD1 as D (5 bases). The CDR3 extends over 13 amino acids. Per germline, CDR1 SNHLY and CDR2 FYNNEI. The ends were cut back, 6 bases at V and 2 bases at J, with 10 bases in the middle. The CDR3 is CASRRSGNYGYTF. In nucleotides, the CDR3 is TGTGCCAGCAGGAGGTCAGGGAACTATGGCTACACCTTC.

Notes on this clone: One junction end does not reproduce the germline sequence, and a read error may be involved. The chain employs TRBV7-9 and TRBJ1-4, with 7 positions matching TRBD1. CDR1 is SEHNR and CDR2 is FQNEAQ in the germline V gene (reference sequence). The CDR3 extends over 16 amino acids. CDR3 in amino acids: CSSSLVFDRERKKLFF. The CDR3 DNA reads TGTTCCAGCAGCTTAGTTTTCGACAGGGAGAGGAAAAAACTGTTTTTT. Supplemented by reference TRBV7-9 and TRBJ1-4, the full variable domain reads DTGVSQNPRHKITKRGQNVTFRCDPISEHNRLYWYRQTLGQGPEFLTYFQNEAQLEKSRLLSDRFSAERPKGSFSTLEIQRTEQGDSAMYLCSSSLVFDRERKKLFFGSGTQLSVL.

This sequence joins TRBV18 and TRBJ1-3, with D possibly TRBD1 on 6 matching bases. V lost 6 bases, J lost 1 base, and 13 bases lay in between. Germline lookup yields CDR1 KGHSH and CDR2 LQKENI. This CDR3 has 15 residues. The CDR3 loop is CASSEGETSGNTIYF. Here the CDR3 DNA reads TGTGCCAGCTCCGAGGGGGAGACGTCTGGAAACACCATATATTTT.

The J gene is TRBJ2-1, the V gene TRBV27, with 8 bases lining up with TRBD2. The germline CDR1 and CDR2 sequences are MNHEY and SMNVEV (reference sequence). The CDR3 loop spans 15 amino acids. With 5 bases clipped from V and 10 bases from J, the junction kept 13 bases outside the gene matches. The CDR3, as DNA: TGTGCCAGCAGTCCTTCGCAAGCGGGGGCGCCCGAGCAGTTCTTC. Its protein product is CASSPSQAGAPEQFF.

This CDR3 is CASSRQGENTGELFF. CDR3 in DNA: TGCGCCAGCAGCCGACAGGGGGAGAACACCGGGGAGCTGTTTTTT. The chain carries TRBV5-1 and TRBJ2-2, with 9 nucleotides matching TRBD1. CDR3 size: 15 residues. Germline CDR1 and CDR2: SGHRS and YFSETQ. V trimming: 4 bases; J trimming: 1 base; junction bases outside the gene matches: 2.

This clone was recorded once. The chain joins TRBV5-1 to TRBJ2-5; unclear D gene. This CDR3 is built from 13 residues. Trimming removed 0 bases from V and 0 bases from J, with 3 bases in between. Germline CDR1 reads SGHRS; CDR2 reads YFSETQ. Written as DNA, the CDR3 is TGCGCCAGCAGCTTGGACAACCAAGAGACCCAGTACTTC. It translates to CASSLDNQETQYF.

The V and J genes are TRBV10-3 and TRBJ1-1, with D perhaps TRBD1 (6 bases). The CDR3 sequence is 13 residues long. Germline CDR1 ENHRY, CDR2 SYGVKD. The V end lost 10 bases, the J end lost 3 bases, and 15 bases lay between the germline ends. The CDR3 nucleotides read TGTGCCACTGGACAGACGACTGACACTGAAGCTTTCTTT. Protein product: CATGQTTDTEAFF.

The V gene is TRBV15, the J gene TRBJ2-4, with D possibly TRBD1 on 5 matching bases. The CDR3 consists of 14 residues. V shed 0 bases and J shed 12 bases, with 15 bases lying between them. Per germline, CDR1 LNHNV and CDR2 YYDKDF (reference sequence). CDR3 in DNA: TGTGCCACCAGCAGAGATTGGGATGTAGACAGTCAGTACTTC. Its translation: CATSRDWDVDSQYF.

A note on this clone: The junction and the germline gene differ at one end; a read error may be behind it. CDR3 residues: CATSRREGPGDF. The CDR3 DNA sequence: TGTGCCACCAGCCGTCGAGAGGGCCCAGGGGACTTT. The rearrangement links TRBV15 to TRBJ2-3; tentative D call: TRBD1 (6 bases). This CDR3 is built from 12 residues. Per the germline V gene, CDR1 is LNHNV and CDR2 is YYDKDF (reference sequence).

The rearrangement links TRBV10-2 to TRBJ2-3, with a possible D match to TRBD2 (6 bases). The germline CDR1 and CDR2 sequences are WSHSY and SAAADI. Deletions cut 1 base from V and 5 bases from J, with 19 bases between. This CDR3 region has 17 residues. CDR3 sequence reads: CASSELKGGLFGDTQYF. Here the CDR3 DNA reads TGCGCCAGCAGTGAGTTAAAGGGAGGACTTTTCGGAGATACGCAGTATTTT.

This chain uses TRBV4-3 with TRBJ2-1, with D possibly matching TRBD1 (5 bases). Trimming removed 0 bases from V and 9 bases from J, with 15 bases in between. Germline V CDR1 and CDR2: LGHNA, YSLEER. This CDR3 comprises 15 residues. The CDR3 nucleotides are TGCGCCAGCAGCCAAGATCTTAGGCCCAGGGCTGAGCAGTTCTTC. Amino acids: CASSQDLRPRAEQFF.

Remarks on this clone: A junction boundary mismatches the germline segment, possibly from a read error. The V gene is TRBV5-1, the J gene TRBJ2-7, with D maybe TRBD1 (6 bases). CDR3 length: 13 amino acids. From germline, CDR1 is SGHRS and CDR2 YFSETQ. The CDR3 DNA reads as TGCACCAGCAGCTTGGACAGTTTCTACGAGCAGTACTTC. Amino acid sequence: CTSSLDSFYEQYF.

The chain couples TRBV6-1 to TRBJ1-5; 7 bases agree with TRBD1. This CDR3 spans 15 amino acids. J lost 0 bases, V lost 4 bases, and 3 bases had no gene match. The V gene's germline CDR1 is MNHNS and CDR2 SASEGT. For the CDR3, the DNA is TGTGCCAGCAGTGCGACAGGGTATAGCAATCAGCCCCAGCATTTT. Protein sequence: CASSATGYSNQPQHF.

The rearrangement joins TRBV5-1 to TRBJ2-2; a possible D gene is TRBD1 (5 bases). This CDR3 has 16 residues. Between the trimmed V and J ends, which lost 8 bases and 4 bases, there was a span of 21 bases. Per the germline V gene, CDR1 is SGHRS and CDR2 is YFSETQ. As DNA, the CDR3 is TGCGCCAGTATTCAGGGTCTTGGGCAGTCCACCGGGGAGCTGTTTTTT. It codes for CASIQGLGQSTGELFF.

This clone was seen only once. V gene TRBV6-5 combines with J gene TRBJ2-1; 9 bases are a match to TRBD1. This CDR3 has 13 residues. The germline CDR1 and CDR2 sequences are MNHEY and SVGAGI. V shed 11 bases, J shed 8 bases, and the junction held 10 bases outside the gene matches. The CDR3 here is CAPRDRVFYEQFF. CDR3 coding DNA: TGTGCCCCCAGGGACAGGGTTTTTTATGAGCAGTTCTTC.

The chain is built from TRBV5-1 and TRBJ2-1; 8 nucleotides agree with TRBD2. The CDR3 extends over 13 amino acids. Germline CDR1 and CDR2: SGHRS and YFSETQ. Trimming removed 4 bases from V and 7 bases from J; junction bases left unmatched: 4. CDR3 DNA sequence: TGCGCCAGCAGCACCGGACTAGCAAATGAGCAGTTCTTC. Its protein is CASSTGLANEQFF.

J is TRBJ2-3 and V is TRBV6-6; 11 bases map to TRBD2. After removal of 6 bases from V and 1 base from J, the junction contained 6 bases not matched to a gene. The CDR3 runs to 16 residues. Germline V lookup: CDR1 MNHNY, CDR2 SVGAGI (reference sequence). The CDR3 nucleotides read TGTGCCAGCAGATCCCGACTAGCGGGACGCACAGATACGCAGTATTTT. Translation: CASRSRLAGRTDTQYF.

V and J are TRBV10-1 and TRBJ2-3, with no clear D. Germline assignment: CDR1 WNHNN and CDR2 SYGVQD (reference sequence). V was trimmed by 5 bases and J by 3 bases, leaving 3 bases between them. The CDR3 length is 11 residues. The CDR3 DNA reads as TGCGCCAGCAGTTATACAGATACGCAGTATTTT. Protein product: CASSYTDTQYF.